Each of the 18 T cell receptor beta chains below was sequenced from the same sample in a study of Ad26.COV2.S vaccination and SARS-CoV-2 variants. Profiled with immunoSEQ multiplex PCR; TCRdb holds only in-frame clones, not every one. The table records some 300,000 clones, approximately 86% of them present only once. The sample's treatment: around 19 received Ad26.COV2.S at low or high dose, single or two shots; about 5 received placebo; per-sample allocation not given. Sampling happened 63 days after the first vaccine or placebo injection. The material sequenced was peripheral blood, taken in a trial of Ad26.COV2.S vaccine versus placebo. The receptors stem from a person aged 18-60 years who received the Ad26.COV2.S COVID-19 vaccine or a placebo.

This chain joins TRBV30 and TRBJ1-2; D gene unclear. Germline CDR1 is GTSNPN and CDR2 is SVGIG (reference sequence). This CDR3 contains 13 residues. The V end lost 0 bases, the J end lost 1 base, and 6 bases lay between the germline ends. The CDR3 sequence: CAWSVSLNYGYTF. The CDR3 nucleotides are TGTGCCTGGAGTGTAAGCCTTAACTATGGCTACACCTTC.

The rearrangement joins TRBV7-6 to TRBJ1-1, with a possible D match to TRBD1 (6 bases). V was trimmed by 1 base and J by 0 bases, leaving 12 bases between them. The V gene's germline CDR1 is SGHVS and CDR2 FNYEAQ. This CDR3 region has 16 residues. CDR3 nucleotide sequence: TGTGCCAGCAGCTTAGGGGGGGCCCTCCTGAACACTGAAGCTTTCTTT. Translating gives CASSLGGALLNTEAFF.

This clone occurred a few times. CDR3: CASSPRQGGSGNTIYF. CDR3 bases: TGTGCCAGTAGTCCGCGACAGGGAGGGTCTGGAAACACCATATATTTT. The rearrangement links TRBV19 to TRBJ1-3, with TRBD1 matching over 7 bases. V was clipped by 5 bases and J by 1 base; unmatched bases: 8. Germline V gene lookup returns CDR1 LNHDA and CDR2 SQIVND (reference sequence). This CDR3 is built from 16 residues.

The V and J genes are TRBV5-4 and TRBJ2-1, with D maybe TRBD1 (5 bases). Germline V lookup: CDR1 SGHNT, CDR2 YYREEE (reference sequence). V gave up 4 bases and J gave up 4 bases, with 9 bases separating them. The CDR3 is made up of 13 amino acids. The CDR3 coding sequence is TGTGCCAGCAGCGTGACAGCGTACAATGAGCAGTTCTTC. Translated, it gives CASSVTAYNEQFF.

The chain carries TRBV5-1 and TRBJ1-3; 7 bases align to TRBD1. This CDR3 has 13 amino acids. V shed 4 bases, J shed 4 bases, and the junction held 2 bases outside the gene matches. CDR1 is SGHRS, CDR2 YFSETQ, per germline. In DNA form, the CDR3 reads TGCGCCAGCAGCGTGACAGGGGGAAACACCATATATTTT. It specifies CASSVTGGNTIYF.

About this clone: The sample contains more than one DNA sequence encoding this CDR3. The rearrangement links TRBV24-1 to TRBJ2-1, with 10 bases identical to TRBD1. Germline loops: CDR1 KGHDR, CDR2 SFDVKD. J gave up 7 bases and V 2 bases, and 4 bases lay outside the gene matches. The CDR3 is 15 residues long. CDR3 in amino acids: CATSDSRTGGNEQFF. Written as DNA, the CDR3 is TGTGCCACCAGTGATTCGAGGACAGGGGGGAATGAGCAGTTCTTC.

The genes are TRBV5-6 and TRBJ1-2; D unresolved. This CDR3 is built from 13 residues. Germline CDR1 SGHDT, CDR2 YYEEEE. Trimming pared 1 base from V and 6 bases from J, leaving 10 bases between. CDR3 amino acids: CASSLYGQDGYTF. CDR3 coding DNA: TGTGCCAGCAGCTTGTACGGCCAGGATGGCTACACCTTC.

This clone was observed many times. The rearrangement joins TRBV30 to TRBJ1-5, with unresolved D. Germline V gene lookup returns CDR1 GTSNPN and CDR2 SVGIG (reference sequence). This CDR3 has 13 residues. V shed 5 bases and J shed 3 bases, with 11 bases lying between them. CDR3 sequence: CAWARDNNQPQHF. The CDR3 DNA is TGTGCCTGGGCTAGGGATAACAATCAGCCCCAGCATTTT.

This clone was observed a single time. One junction end disagrees with the germline gene, perhaps due to a read error. The rearrangement links TRBV9 to TRBJ1-2, with D possibly TRBD1 on 6 matching bases. The CDR3 has 16 residues. Germline assignment: CDR1 SGDLS and CDR2 YYNGEE. The CDR3 protein is CARSAGGGRAYYGYTF. CDR3 nucleotides: TGTGCCCGCAGCGCCGGGGGGGGCAGGGCCTACTATGGCTACACCTTC.

This clone was seen once. The CDR3: CASSQDFGQGIKQYF. CDR3 bases: TGTGCCAGCAGCCAAGATTTTGGCCAGGGGATTAAGCAGTACTTC. This chain joins TRBV3-1 (or the pseudogene TRBV3-2) and TRBJ2-7, with TRBD1 as a possible D gene (6 bases). Between the trimmed V and J ends, which lost 0 bases and 8 bases, there was a span of 17 bases. The germline CDR1 and CDR2 sequences are LGHDT and YNNKEL (reference sequence). The CDR3 spans 15 residues.

This sequence joins TRBV5-1 and TRBJ2-7; the match to TRBD1 covers 8 bases. Germline CDR1 and CDR2: SGHRS and YFSETQ. The CDR3 runs to 14 residues. V lost 3 bases to trimming and J lost 3 bases; unmatched junction nucleotides: 5. Here the CDR3 reads CASSYQGAGYEQYF. Here the CDR3 DNA reads TGCGCCAGCAGCTACCAGGGGGCCGGCTACGAGCAGTACTTC.

This clone has a count of ten or more. The chain links TRBV5-5 to TRBJ2-2; 7 bases match TRBD2. V lost 4 bases, J lost 4 bases, and 1 base stayed unmatched. Per the germline V gene, CDR1 is SGHKS and CDR2 is YYEKEE (reference sequence). The CDR3 covers 13 residues. CDR3 amino acids: CASSPGGTGELFF. The CDR3 nucleotides are TGTGCCAGCAGCCCGGGAGGCACCGGGGAGCTGTTTTTT.

The CDR3 DNA sequence: TGTGCCAGCAGTGATCCAGGGGTCCCTAATGAAAAACTGTTTTTT. Translating gives CASSDPGVPNEKLFF. The genes are TRBV25-1 and TRBJ1-4; D might be TRBD1 (6 bases). The V gene's germline CDR1 is MGHDK and CDR2 SYGVNS. Trimming took off 3 bases at V and 3 bases at J, with 11 bases between the two ends. The CDR3 length is 15 residues.

The genes are TRBV6-2 or TRBV6-3 and TRBJ1-1; TRBD1 aligns across 8 bases. The trim removed 3 bases at V and 2 bases at J, leaving 20 bases unmatched. This CDR3 contains 20 residues. Germline V lookup: CDR1 MNHEY, CDR2 SVGEGT. CDR3 sequence (DNA): TGTGCCAGCAGTTATGGGACCCGCAGGGGGCGCAGGGACCGTAACACTGAAGCTTTCTTT. It is translated as CASSYGTRRGRRDRNTEAFF.

The chain combines TRBV30 with TRBJ2-7; TRBD2 matches 9 bases. After removal of 2 bases from V and 4 bases from J, the junction contained 6 bases not matched to a gene. Germline CDR1 and CDR2: GTSNPN and SVGIG (reference sequence). The CDR3 runs to 14 residues. As DNA, the CDR3 is TGTGCCTGGAGTAAGCCTAGCGGGAATTACGAGCAGTACTTC. Translated: CAWSKPSGNYEQYF.

The chain is built from TRBV25-1 and TRBJ1-4; the match to TRBD1 covers 7 bases. J was trimmed by 8 bases and V by 5 bases; bases with no gene match: 8. The CDR3 is 14 amino acids. Germline lookup yields CDR1 MGHDK and CDR2 SYGVNS. CDR3 sequence reads: CASSLRDRNEKLFF. The CDR3 nucleotides read TGTGCCAGCAGTTTAAGGGACAGAAACGAAAAACTGTTTTTT.

V is TRBV19 and J is TRBJ2-1; 7 positions match TRBD1. The J segment lost 1 base and the V segment lost 5 bases, leaving 11 bases of the junction unmatched. Germline V gives CDR1 LNHDA, CDR2 SQIVND (reference sequence). CDR3 length: 17 residues. This CDR3 reads CASSFDSRGSSYNEQFF. The CDR3 DNA reads TGTGCCAGTAGTTTCGACTCCAGGGGGTCTTCCTACAATGAGCAGTTCTTC.

The chain carries TRBV9 and TRBJ2-3, with 7 bases identical to TRBD2. The CDR3 covers 14 residues. V lost 3 bases and J lost 6; bases outside the gene matches: 7. The germline V gene has CDR1 SGDLS and CDR2 YYNGEE. The CDR3: CASSGGTNLDTQYF. DNA of the CDR3: TGTGCCAGCAGCGGCGGGACTAACCTGGATACGCAGTATTTT.